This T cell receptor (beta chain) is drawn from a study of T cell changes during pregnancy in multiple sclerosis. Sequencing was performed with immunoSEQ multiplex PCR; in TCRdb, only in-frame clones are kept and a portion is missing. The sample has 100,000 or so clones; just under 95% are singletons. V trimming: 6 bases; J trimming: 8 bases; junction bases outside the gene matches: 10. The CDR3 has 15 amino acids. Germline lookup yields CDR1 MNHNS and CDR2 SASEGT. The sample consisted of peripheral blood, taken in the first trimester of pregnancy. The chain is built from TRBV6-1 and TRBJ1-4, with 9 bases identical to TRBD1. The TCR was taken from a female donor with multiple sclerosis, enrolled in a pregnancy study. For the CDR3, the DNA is TGTGCCAGCAGAACAGGGGGCGGAAGGTCGGAAAAACTGTTTTTT. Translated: CASRTGGGRSEKLFF.